These 17 T cell receptor gamma chains were sequenced from one sample in a study of gamma delta lymphoproliferative disorders and STAT genes. Sequencing used genomic DNA taken from PBMCs of patients and controls. TCRdb re-called the multiplex PCR reads through CATT. The sample has more than 1,500 gamma-chain clones, 20% to 25% seen once. The sample comprised blood. The receptors originated from a human donor in good health.

As to this clone: TCRdb assigns this DNA the protein of a much larger clone, which departs from its translation at residue 12; this likely reflects a read error, and the protein shown comes from translating the DNA. No J gene was named, though the V gene is TRGV3. Germline CDR1 and CDR2: VTNTFY and YDVSTARD (reference sequence). This CDR3 is built from 14 residues. The DNA of the CDR3 is TGTGCCACCTGGGACAGGTGGGATTATTATAAGAACCTCTTT. Translated, it gives CATWDRWDYYKNLF.

About this clone: Translating this DNA gives a protein that differs at residue 18 from the TCRdb one, which belongs to a much larger clone; a read error is likely, and the protein shown is this translation. The rearrangement links TRGV10 to TRGJP1. Assignment of the J gene here rests on matching the DNA to germline, because TCRdb gives none. TRGV10 is sorted into the ORF group, with uncertain function. CDR3 length: 24 amino acids. CDR3 in amino acids: CAAWDYISDIGRGRPHTSGWFKIF. The CDR3 coding sequence is TGTGCTGCGTGGGATTATATCTCCGATATTGGCCGCGGCCGTCCACATACCTCTGGTTGGTTCAAGATATTT.

This clone is large. This sequence joins TRGV10 and TRGJ1 or TRGJ2. The J gene comes from matching the DNA to germline here; TCRdb lacks it. TRGV10 is reported as an ORF; its role is uncertain. Germline trimming cut 8 bases from V and 4 bases from J; bases unmatched to any gene: 6. The CDR3 is 12 residues long. The CDR3 loop is CAAWDGYYKKLF. The CDR3 nucleotides read TGTGCTGCGTGGGATGGGTATTATAAGAAACTCTTT.

This clone was recorded a few times. A far larger clone is one base from this, pointing to a likely read error. Distinct nucleotide sequences in the sample also encode this CDR3. The V gene was identified as TRGV2, while no J gene was called. The CDR3 is 18 residues long. From germline, CDR1 is EGSNGY and CDR2 YDSYNSKV. As DNA, the CDR3 is TGTGCCACCTGGGACGGGGCCCTGGGATATACCACTGGTTGGTTCAAAATATTT. This encodes CATWDGALGYTTGWFKIF.

On this clone: Because the CDR3's place on the DNA is in doubt, the DNA is left out and the CDR3 is given as listed by TCRdb. The sample has other DNA sequences that encode this CDR3 too. The V gene was identified as TRGV11, while no J gene was called. TRGV11 is known as an ORF, though its function is uncertain. Termini included, the CDR3 measures 20 amino acids. The CDR3 protein is CACWIGKLIIRNSLAVEQHF.

By sample share, this clone is large. The J gene is TRGJ1 or TRGJ2, the V gene TRGV8. Matching the DNA to germline supplied the J gene, which TCRdb does not give. The trim removed 9 bases at V and 4 bases at J, leaving 9 bases unmatched. From germline, CDR1 is VENAVY and CDR2 YDSYNSRV. The length of the CDR3 is 12 residues. The CDR3 DNA reads as TGTGCCACCGGCTCAGGATATTATAAGAAACTCTTT. Translating it yields CATGSGYYKKLF.

This clone was counted at least ten times. The V gene is TRGV10, the J gene TRGJ1 or TRGJ2. TCRdb gives no J gene; it was assigned here by matching the DNA to germline. TRGV10 qualifies as an ORF whose function is uncertain. The CDR3 loop spans 13 amino acids. With V trimmed by 8 bases and J by 0 bases, 5 bases remained unmatched. DNA of the CDR3: TGTGCTGCGTGGGGCCCGAATTATTATAAGAAACTCTTT. It specifies CAAWGPNYYKKLF.

Relative to its sample, this clone is medium-sized (0.01 to 0.1%). The genes are TRGV2 and TRGJ1 or TRGJ2. TCRdb gives no J gene; it was assigned here by matching the DNA to germline. The CDR3 has 11 amino acids. Germline CDR1 is EGSNGY and CDR2 is YDSYNSKV. J was trimmed by 8 bases and V by 1 base; bases with no gene match: 2. CDR3: CATWDGDKKLF. For the CDR3, the DNA is TGTGCCACCTGGGACGGAGATAAGAAACTCTTT.

By share, this clone ranks as medium-sized. The CDR3 sequence is CATWEPKGPYYKKLF. As DNA, the CDR3 is TGTGCCACCTGGGAGCCCAAGGGGCCTTATTATAAGAAACTCTTT. The chain links TRGV8 to TRGJ1 or TRGJ2. The J gene, missing from TCRdb, was assigned here through DNA to germline matching. In germline, CDR1 is VENAVY, CDR2 YDSYNSRV. There are 15 residues in the CDR3. Trimming took 4 bases from V and 3 from J; bases not matched to a gene: 12.

The table lists this clone with a few counts. This sequence joins TRGV9 and TRGJ1 or TRGJ2. As TCRdb names no J gene, one was assigned here on the basis of a DNA match to germline. The CDR3 contains 12 residues. Trimming removed 9 bases from V and 0 bases from J; junction bases left unmatched: 5. CDR1 is GITISATS, CDR2 ISYDGTV, per germline (reference sequence). CDR3 region: CALRLNYYKKLF. CDR3 bases: TGTGCCTTGCGATTGAATTATTATAAGAAACTCTTT.

By share of the sample, this clone is medium-sized. The V gene is TRGV4, the J gene TRGJ1 or TRGJ2. As TCRdb names no J gene, one was assigned here on the basis of a DNA match to germline. The CDR3 covers 13 residues. V trimming: 9 bases; J trimming: 0 bases; junction bases outside the gene matches: 8. CDR1 is EGSTGY and CDR2 is YDSYTSSV in the germline V gene. CDR3 DNA: TGTGCCACCCCGGAGGGGAATTATTATAAGAAACTCTTT. Its protein is CATPEGNYYKKLF.

This clone is labeled large. Other DNA sequences from this sample encode an identical CDR3 as well. The rearrangement links TRGV4 to TRGJ1 or TRGJ2. The J gene, left out of TCRdb, was set here by checking the DNA against germline. CDR3 size: 13 residues. Per germline, CDR1 EGSTGY and CDR2 YDSYTSSV. With V trimmed by 4 bases and J by 0 bases, 3 bases remained unmatched. The CDR3 DNA reads TGTGCCACCTGGGACGGGAATTATTATAAGAAACTCTTT. As protein: CATWDGNYYKKLF.

To note about this clone: TCRdb assigns this DNA the protein of a much larger clone, which departs from its translation at residue 16; this likely reflects a read error, and the protein shown comes from translating the DNA. The J gene is TRGJP1, the V gene TRGV2. TCRdb carries no J gene annotation; the J gene was assigned here by matching the DNA with germline. The CDR3 is 19 amino acids. Germline CDR1 and CDR2: EGSNGY and YDSYNSKV. CDR3 in DNA: TGTGCCACCTGGGACGGGCCTGACCCCCAAGATACCACTGGTTGGCTCAAGATATTT. Translation gives CATWDGPDPQDTTGWLKIF.

By share, this clone counts as medium-sized. This chain joins TRGV2 and TRGJ1 or TRGJ2. The J gene is absent in TCRdb and was assigned here via DNA matching to germline. CDR3 length equals 12 residues. With 1 base clipped from V and 5 bases from J, the junction kept 2 bases outside the gene matches. CDR1 is EGSNGY, CDR2 YDSYNSKV, per germline. The CDR3 nucleotides read TGTGCCACCTGGGACGGAAATTATAAGAAACTCTTT. It translates to CATWDGNYKKLF.

A few counts support this clone. The TCRdb record carries a much larger clone's protein, which differs from this DNA's translation at residue 5; a read error is the likely cause, and the protein listed here is the DNA translation. This chain connects TRGV4 to TRGJ1 or TRGJ2. The length of the CDR3 is 9 residues. V lost 12 bases to trimming and J lost 10 bases; unmatched junction nucleotides: 9. Germline V gene data show CDR1 as EGSTGY and CDR2 as YDSYTSSV. CDR3 loop: CASTYKKLF. In nucleotides, the CDR3 is TGTGCCTCTACTTACAAGAAACTCTTT.

About this clone: TCRdb's listed protein matches a much larger clone and diverges from this DNA's translation at residue 13, likely through a read error; the protein shown comes from the DNA. The V gene is given as TRGV11, and no J gene call is available. TRGV11 is filed as an ORF, its function uncertain. The CDR3 totals 15 residues. CDR3 amino acids: CACWIRHEVDYKNLF. As DNA, the CDR3 is TGTGCCTGCTGGATTAGGCACGAGGTCGATTATAAGAACCTCTTT.

This clone was observed many times. This DNA's translation differs at residue 10 from TCRdb's protein, which comes from a much larger clone; a read error is likely, and the protein shown is translated from the DNA. This rearrangement joins TRGV10 to TRGJP1. The J gene is not listed in TCRdb, so it was assigned here from a DNA match to germline. TRGV10 is an open reading frame, and its role is uncertain. The length of the CDR3 is 13 residues. The CDR3 sequence is CAAWGVTGWSKIF. DNA of the CDR3: TGTGCTGCGTGGGGCGTAACTGGTTGGTCCAAGATATTT.